These T cell receptor beta chains were read from a single sample in a study of T cell responses to AZD1222 COVID-19 vaccine. Repertoires were generated with immunoSEQ multiplex PCR, while TCRdb's copy carries only in-frame clones and drops some. This table holds some 160,000 clones, roughly 90% found once. Sequenced material: peripheral blood, taken on day 0 of AZD1222 vaccination. All receptors come from an adult in good health. CDR3s include the opening cysteine and the closing phenylalanine or tryptophan. The D gene is left open where the match is weak. Expanded clones get a size class; other rows say once, few or many, or leave the size out.

J: TRBJ2-1
D: TRBD2
size: NA
V: TRBV10-2
CDR3: CASITSGGNEQFF
DNA: TGCGCCAGCATAACTAGCGGGGGGAATGAGCAGTTCTTC

J: TRBJ1-1
D: NA
size: few
V: TRBV7-9
CDR3: CASSLGDGGGHTEAFF
DNA: TGTGCCAGCAGCTTAGGAGATGGGGGAGGGCACACTGAAGCTTTCTTT

J: TRBJ1-2
D: TRBD1
size: once
V: TRBV7-9
CDR3: CASSRPRDRDNYGYTF
DNA: TGTGCCAGCAGCCGGCCACGGGACAGGGATAACTATGGCTACACCTTC

J: TRBJ2-7
D: NA
size: NA
V: TRBV23-1
CDR3: CASPQGWSGETYEQYF
DNA: TGCGCCAGCCCCCAGGGGTGGTCAGGGGAGACCTACGAGCAGTACTTC

J: TRBJ1-2
D: NA
size: NA
V: TRBV7-2
CDR3: CASSLIFPSRIF
DNA: TGTGCCAGCAGCTTAATCTTCCCTTCACGGATCTTC

J: TRBJ1-2
D: NA
size: NA
V: TRBV13
CDR3: CASSLGAAYGYTF
DNA: TGTGCCAGCAGCTTAGGGGCAGCGTATGGCTACACCTTC

J: TRBJ2-1
D: NA
size: NA
V: TRBV5-8
CDR3: CASSLRQSSYNEQFF
DNA: TGTGCCAGCAGCTTGCGACAGAGCTCCTACAATGAGCAGTTCTTC

J: TRBJ1-5
D: TRBD1
size: NA
V: TRBV19
CDR3: CASSTPRDRDQPQHF
DNA: TGTGCCAGTAGTACCCCCCGGGACAGGGATCAGCCCCAGCATTTT

J: TRBJ2-5
D: NA
size: NA
V: TRBV3-1/TRBV3-2
CDR3: CASSQGDGFRETQYF
DNA: TGTGCCAGCAGCCAAGGGGACGGGTTTCGGGAGACCCAGTACTTC

J: TRBJ1-4
D: NA
size: once
V: TRBV19
CDR3: CASSNRNEKLFF
DNA: TGTGCCAGTAGTAACAGGAATGAAAAACTGTTTTTT

J: TRBJ2-7
D: TRBD1
size: few
V: TRBV20-1
CDR3: CSASLGQSLYEQYF
DNA: TGCAGTGCTAGTCTGGGACAGAGCCTATACGAGCAGTACTTC

J: TRBJ2-2
D: TRBD2
size: NA
V: TRBV11-2
CDR3: CASSLSFRLAGDTGELFF
DNA: TGTGCCAGCAGCTTAAGTTTCCGGCTAGCGGGGGACACCGGGGAGCTGTTTTTT

J: TRBJ1-2
D: NA
size: NA
V: TRBV10-3
CDR3: CAISESADPGGYTF
DNA: TGTGCCATCAGTGAGTCTGCGGATCCTGGGGGCTACACCTTC

J: TRBJ1-1
D: NA
size: NA
V: TRBV28
CDR3: CASSGSEMNTEAFF
DNA: TGTGCCAGCAGTGGATCAGAGATGAACACTGAAGCTTTCTTT

J: TRBJ1-2
D: NA
size: NA
V: TRBV7-9
CDR3: CASSLGRARVYGYTF
DNA: TGTGCCAGCAGCTTGGGACGGGCTAGGGTCTATGGCTACACCTTC

J: TRBJ2-7
D: NA
size: NA
V: TRBV11-2
CDR3: CASSTGGLVYEQYF
DNA: TGTGCCAGCAGCACAGGCGGGTTGGTGTACGAGCAGTACTTC

J: TRBJ1-1
D: NA
size: NA
V: TRBV28
CDR3: CASTPRMSRNTEAFF
DNA: TGTGCCAGCACCCCCCGGATGAGTAGGAACACTGAAGCTTTCTTT

J: TRBJ1-1
D: NA
size: NA
V: TRBV24-1
CDR3: CATSSGVNTEAFF
DNA: TGTGCCACCAGCTCAGGGGTGAACACTGAAGCTTTCTTT

J: TRBJ2-7
D: TRBD2
size: once
V: TRBV11-2
CDR3: CASSLDRTSLSYEQYF
DNA: TGTGCCAGCAGCTTAGATAGGACTAGCCTCTCCTACGAGCAGTACTTC

J: TRBJ1-5
D: TRBD1
size: NA
V: TRBV2
CDR3: CASSPGTGGDKPQHF
DNA: TGTGCCAGCAGCCCCGGGACAGGAGGGGACAAGCCCCAGCATTTT

J: TRBJ1-1
D: NA
size: many
V: TRBV4-1
CDR3: CASSAVVQGEAFF
DNA: TGCGCCAGCAGCGCGGTGGTTCAGGGAGAAGCTTTCTTT

J: TRBJ2-2
D: NA
size: NA
V: TRBV4-3
CDR3: CASSLWVNTGELFF
DNA: TGCGCCAGCAGCCTTTGGGTAAACACCGGGGAGCTGTTTTTT

J: TRBJ2-5
D: NA
size: NA
V: TRBV3-1/TRBV3-2
CDR3: CASSQDPGLETQYF
DNA: TGTGCCAGCAGCCAAGACCCGGGTTTAGAGACCCAGTACTTC

J: TRBJ1-5
D: NA
size: NA
V: TRBV4-1
CDR3: CASSHESDQPQHF
DNA: TGCGCCAGCAGCCATGAATCCGATCAGCCCCAGCATTTT

J: TRBJ1-2
D: NA
size: few
V: TRBV4-3
CDR3: CASSQSRVSINYGYTF
DNA: TGCGCCAGCAGCCAATCCCGGGTCTCGATTAACTATGGCTACACCTTC

J: TRBJ1-1
D: TRBD1
size: NA
V: TRBV2
CDR3: CASSDQQTGDREAFF
DNA: TGTGCCAGCAGTGATCAACAGACAGGGGATCGGGAAGCTTTCTTT

J: TRBJ2-3
D: NA
size: NA
V: TRBV7-2
CDR3: CASLTGTRLNTDTQYF
DNA: TGTGCCAGCCTCACCGGGACAAGACTTAACACAGATACGCAGTATTTT

J: TRBJ1-3
D: NA
size: NA
V: TRBV7-8
CDR3: CASSRTAYSGNTIYF
DNA: TGTGCCAGCAGCAGGACAGCCTACTCTGGAAACACCATATATTTT

J: TRBJ1-1
D: NA
size: NA
V: TRBV7-9
CDR3: CASSSQGGTEAFF
DNA: TGTGCCAGCAGCTCCCAGGGAGGCACTGAAGCTTTCTTT

J: TRBJ2-2
D: NA
size: NA
V: TRBV7-3
CDR3: CASSFNPWGNTGELFF
DNA: TGTGCCAGCAGTTTTAACCCATGGGGGAACACCGGGGAGCTGTTTTTT

J: TRBJ1-2
D: NA
size: NA
V: TRBV24-1
CDR3: CATSDSGGGRTNYGYTF
DNA: TGTGCCACCAGTGATTCTGGTGGGGGACGGACTAACTATGGCTACACCTTC

J: TRBJ2-7
D: TRBD2
size: NA
V: TRBV7-2
CDR3: CASSLARGAGGYYEQYF
DNA: TGTGCCAGCAGCTTAGCGCGAGGAGCGGGAGGGTACTACGAGCAGTACTTC

J: TRBJ1-4
D: NA
size: few
V: TRBV2
CDR3: CASSEGGGNEKLFF
DNA: TGTGCCAGCAGTGAGGGCGGTGGTAATGAAAAACTGTTTTTT

J: TRBJ1-4
D: NA
size: NA
V: TRBV9
CDR3: CASSVGAENEKLFF
DNA: TGTGCCAGCAGCGTAGGGGCCGAGAATGAAAAACTGTTTTTT

J: TRBJ2-7
D: TRBD2
size: NA
V: TRBV6-2/TRBV6-3
CDR3: CASSGSGSSYEQYF
DNA: TGTGCCAGCAGTGGTAGCGGGAGCTCCTACGAGCAGTACTTC